The 19 T cell receptor beta chains listed next were all sequenced from one sample in a study of glioma-infiltrating T cells after dendritic cell vaccination. Clones were read by immunoSEQ multiplex PCR, and TCRdb kept only the in-frame ones, dropping some. The sample consists of about 21,000 clones, 79% of them appearing once. The sample here was blood, taken before dendritic cell vaccination. The receptors come from a human donor with glioblastoma.

This chain links TRBV6-4 with TRBJ2-3; 12 positions agree with TRBD2. V lost 5 bases and J lost 4; bases outside the gene matches: 4. There are 15 residues in the CDR3. Germline V gene data show CDR1 as MRHNA and CDR2 as SNTAGT. The CDR3 here is CASSSTSGSADTQYF. DNA for the CDR3: TGTGCCAGCAGTTCGACTAGCGGGAGTGCAGATACGCAGTATTTT.

V gene TRBV7-9 combines with J gene TRBJ1-1; D is unclear. Per the germline V gene, CDR1 is SEHNR and CDR2 is FQNEAQ (reference sequence). The CDR3 has 11 residues. V gave up 4 bases and J gave up 7 bases, with 7 bases separating them. The chain's CDR3 is CASSSKIEAFF. The DNA of the CDR3 is TGTGCCAGCAGCTCTAAGATTGAAGCTTTCTTT.

V and J are TRBV15 and TRBJ1-4, with TRBD1 as a possible D gene (5 bases). The CDR3 loop spans 14 amino acids. Trimming stripped 4 bases from V and 2 bases from J, with 8 bases between. In germline, CDR1 is LNHNV, CDR2 YYDKDF (reference sequence). The CDR3 is CATSIPGTNEKLFF. The DNA for the CDR3 is TGTGCCACCAGCATTCCAGGGACTAATGAAAAACTGTTTTTT.

The gene calls are TRBV19 and TRBJ2-1, with 12 nucleotides matching TRBD2. Germline lookup yields CDR1 LNHDA and CDR2 SQIVND (reference sequence). The CDR3 consists of 21 residues. V was pared by 4 bases and J by 5 bases, with 21 bases of the junction left unmatched. CDR3 sequence: CASSKPNRLAGGPIFHNEQFF. The CDR3 bases are TGTGCCAGTAGTAAACCGAACCGTCTAGCGGGAGGGCCAATATTCCACAATGAGCAGTTCTTC.

The genes are TRBV7-9 and TRBJ1-1; a weak D match, TRBD1 (6 bases). Germline V gene data show CDR1 as SEHNR and CDR2 as FQNEAQ (reference sequence). CDR3 length: 15 amino acids. V gave up 4 bases and J gave up 0 bases, with 12 bases separating them. The CDR3 reads CASSSYRVMNTEAFF. The CDR3 nucleotides are TGTGCCAGCAGCTCCTACAGGGTCATGAACACTGAAGCTTTCTTT.

This chain joins TRBV29-1 and TRBJ2-3; D is ambiguous. CDR1 and CDR2 (germline): SQVTM, ANQGSEA. V was shortened by 5 bases and J by 4 bases, with 22 bases between the two germline ends. This CDR3 region has 16 residues. In DNA form, the CDR3 reads TGCAGCGTTCTTGTCAGCGAAGCTAACAATCCAGATACGCAGTATTTT. Residues: CSVLVSEANNPDTQYF.

The chain joins TRBV9 to TRBJ2-6; 8 bases are a match to TRBD2. With 4 bases clipped from V and 3 bases from J, the junction kept 3 bases outside the gene matches. This CDR3 region has 15 residues. The germline CDR1 and CDR2 sequences are SGDLS and YYNGEE. This CDR3 is CASSRGGGGANVLTF. CDR3 coding DNA: TGTGCCAGCAGCCGGGGGGGTGGTGGGGCCAACGTCCTGACTTTC.

A few counts support this clone. This sequence joins TRBV10-2 and TRBJ2-7, with 10 nucleotides matching TRBD2. Germline CDR1 is WSHSY and CDR2 is SAAADI. V shed 4 bases, J shed 3 bases, and the junction held 6 bases outside the gene matches. This CDR3 region has 15 residues. The CDR3 loop reads CASSALAGVDYEQYF. In DNA form, the CDR3 reads TGCGCCAGCAGTGCGCTAGCGGGAGTTGACTACGAGCAGTACTTC.

J is TRBJ2-3 and V is TRBV2; D is uncertain. The V gene lost 3 bases and the J gene lost 4 bases, with 8 bases spanning the gap. The length of the CDR3 is 13 residues. CDR1 is SNHLY and CDR2 is FYNNEI in the germline V gene. CDR3 in amino acids: CASSDPPPDTQYF. For the CDR3, the DNA is TGTGCCAGCAGTGACCCTCCTCCAGATACGCAGTATTTT. Full variable domain (missing parts from reference TRBV2 and TRBJ2-3): EPEVTQTPSHQVTQMGQEVILRCVPISNHLYFYWYRQILGQKVEFLVSFYNNEISEKSEIFDDQFSVERPDGSNFTLKIRSTKLEDSAMYFCASSDPPPDTQYFGPGTRLTVL.

This clone was found a few times. This chain links TRBV6-1 with TRBJ2-3, with 9 bases matching TRBD2. The CDR3 totals 15 residues. Germline V gene data show CDR1 as MNHNS and CDR2 as SASEGT. V lost 1 base to trimming and J lost 5 bases; unmatched junction nucleotides: 4. The CDR3 protein is CASSEGGRAGDTQYF. CDR3 nucleotide sequence: TGTGCCAGCAGTGAAGGCGGGAGGGCCGGAGATACGCAGTATTTT.

V usage is TRBV19 and J usage is TRBJ1-3, with a possible D match to TRBD1 (5 bases). CDR3 length: 14 residues. Trimming pared 11 bases from V and 2 bases from J, leaving 16 bases between. In germline, CDR1 is LNHDA, CDR2 SQIVND (reference sequence). The CDR3 region has the DNA TGTGCCTCCTCGGGACTGCCGCCTGGAAACACCATATATTTT. Amino acid sequence: CASSGLPPGNTIYF. Based on the CDR3 plus reference TRBV19 and TRBJ1-3, the full variable domain is DGGITQSPKYLFRKEGQNVTLSCEQNLNHDAMYWYRQDPGQGLRLIYYSQIVNDFQKGDIAEGYSVSREKKESFPLTVTSAQKNPTAFYLCASSGLPPGNTIYFGEGSWLTVV.

V and J are TRBV18 and TRBJ1-5; D gene uncertain. Germline CDR1 is KGHSH and CDR2 is LQKENI. The CDR3 contains 12 residues. V was clipped by 4 bases and J by 6 bases, with 7 bases between them. In DNA, the CDR3 is TGTGCCAGCTCACAGACGGGTCAGCCCCAGCATTTT. This codes for CASSQTGQPQHF.

The rearrangement links TRBV11-1 to TRBJ2-2; 7 bases match TRBD1. Losses at the gene ends were 2 bases for V and 4 bases for J; bases not matched to a gene: 7. CDR1 and CDR2 (germline): SGHAT, FQDESV (reference sequence). The length of the CDR3 is 16 residues. The CDR3 bases are TGTGCCAGCAGCTTACCTTGGACAGGCCCCACCGGGGAGCTGTTTTTT. Translating it yields CASSLPWTGPTGELFF.

The chain is built from TRBV5-4 and TRBJ1-5; D is uncertain. The CDR3 is 13 amino acids. Germline V gives CDR1 SGHNT, CDR2 YYREEE (reference sequence). Trimming cost V 0 bases and J 7 bases, with 8 bases left between them. The DNA for the CDR3 is TGTGCCAGCAGCTTGGGGGAGTTGCAGCCCCAGCATTTT. It yields the protein CASSLGELQPQHF.

This clone has only one observation. This chain links TRBV5-1 with TRBJ2-5, with D unclear. Trimming took off 0 bases at V and 5 bases at J, with 20 bases between the two ends. The CDR3 is made up of 17 amino acids. Looked up from germline, CDR1 is SGHRS and CDR2 is YFSETQ. The CDR3 bases are TGCGCCAGCAGCTTGGCCTTGGTGGGTAGGAGTAGGGAGACCCAGTACTTC. This encodes CASSLALVGRSRETQYF.

The rearrangement joins TRBV7-8 to TRBJ1-2; D is unclear. The CDR3 covers 13 residues. V was pared by 2 bases and J by 8 bases, with 12 bases between. From germline, CDR1 is SGHVS and CDR2 FQNEAQ. This chain's CDR3 is CASSLSGPFGYTF. For the CDR3, the DNA is TGTGCCAGCAGCTTATCGGGTCCATTCGGCTACACCTTC.

In this sample, this clone turned up a few times. V usage is TRBV7-3 and J usage is TRBJ2-7; 7 positions match TRBD2. V lost 5 bases, J lost 0 bases, and 10 bases stayed unmatched. Germline values: CDR1 SGHTA, CDR2 FQGTGA. This CDR3 has 16 amino acids. The CDR3 loop is CASSPTQAGASYEQYF. The CDR3 region has the DNA TGTGCCAGCAGCCCTACGCAGGCGGGAGCCTCCTACGAGCAGTACTTC.

CDR3 amino acids: CASSPEGTAANTGELFF. CDR3 sequence (DNA): TGTGCCAGCAGCCCTGAAGGGACAGCTGCGAACACCGGGGAGCTGTTTTTT. The chain employs TRBV11-2 and TRBJ2-2; 7 bases are a match to TRBD1. The junction had 9 bases not matched to a gene; V was cut back by 5 bases and J by 0 bases. Germline CDR1 reads SGHAT; CDR2 reads FQNNGV. CDR3 length: 17 amino acids.

The chain links TRBV5-6 to TRBJ2-5; weak D call: TRBD1 (6 bases). The CDR3 runs to 14 residues. The V gene's germline CDR1 is SGHDT and CDR2 YYEEEE. The V end lost 3 bases, the J end lost 7 bases, and 16 bases lay between the germline ends. The CDR3 spells CASSSDRMSRTQYF. The DNA of the CDR3 is TGTGCCAGCAGCTCTGACAGGATGTCACGGACCCAGTACTTC.